This T cell receptor beta chain was captured in a study of T cells in women clearing cervical HPV infection. At the level of the study: For cases, blood was sampled a median about 160 days after lesion detection, interquartile range roughly 85 to 220 days. Study-level results: CIN3+ cases had significantly higher TCR repertoire richness than controls, but evenness did not differ.

Of note for this clone: Its antigen is undetermined. With the read ending 3 residues before the CDR3 end, the germline J gene is used to fill in that end.

This CDR3 has 17 residues. Trimming left V 3 bases short and J 2 bases short, with 17 bases between. Generated by immunoSEQ multiplex PCR, the TCRdb table keeps only in-frame clones and is missing some. This repertoire includes approximately 12,000 clones. This clonotype was sampled from a woman between 18 and 69 years old with a cervical HPV16 infection that either progressed to CIN3+ or cleared (not recorded which). The sequencing sample was made of blood buffy coat. This chain connects TRBV12-3 or TRBV12-4 to TRBJ2-1; D is possibly TRBD2 (6 bases). Partial CDR3 DNA: TGTGCCAGCAGTTTTTGGGCTGGCGGGGCCCCCTACAATGAG. Its translation is CASSFWAGGAPYNE. The CDR3 reads in full as CASSFWAGGAPYNEQFF.